This T cell receptor (beta chain) was retrieved from a study of spatial heterogeneity in lung cancer (dated by TCRdb to about 2019). With regard to the full study: Beta-chain transcripts were consistently detected in greater numbers than alpha-chain transcripts, which likely reflects a higher abundance of beta-chain transcripts. In tumor regions, TCR transcript counts showed a strong correlation with a T cell transcriptional module score derived from matched bulk RNA-seq. In the raw uncorrected reads, each unique combination of TCR and UMI appeared more than ten times on average. In non-small cell lung cancer, the study quantitatively compared TCR alpha and beta repertoires across several tumor regions, matched nontumor lung, and blood. TCR repertoire features were related to nonsynonymous mutation counts determined by whole-exome sequencing of tumor tissue. At surgery, 220 tumor regions, 63 to 70 matched nontumor lung samples and 56 PBMC samples were TCR-sequenced for both alpha and beta chains. Results and caveats for the whole study, not just this receptor: Confirming at a functional level the hypothesis that regional TCRs recognize regional mutations was considered to require additional single-cell paired TCR alpha and beta sequencing. The number of expanded intratumoral alpha and beta TCRs correlated with the tumor nonsynonymous mutation count. TCR-seq was estimated to cover only roughly 7% of tumor T cells for alpha chains and 13% to 15% for beta chains. Counts of ubiquitous and regional expanded TCRs were found to correlate with counts of ubiquitous and regional nonsynonymous mutations, respectively.

Libraries came from 5' RACE. Data came from a NextSeq 500. The TCR library protocol attached a unique molecular identifier to each TCR cDNA molecule to allow correction of PCR and sequencing errors. In the source study's methods: TCR identification, UMI-based error correction and CDR3 extraction were performed with Decombinator tools. TCRs above a frequency of 2 per 1,000, corresponding to the top 1% of the tumor frequency distribution, were defined as expanded. Expanded tumor TCRs statistically deemed absent (corrected P<0.05) from at least one tumor region were classed as regional, and all other expanded tumor TCRs were classed as ubiquitous. Renyi diversity was calculated using the R vegan package after each repertoire was subsampled 100 times to 5,000 TCRs. CDR3 similarity networks were built from amino acid triplet string-kernel similarity, connecting CDR3s with pairwise similarity above 0.82. TCRdb ran its own pipeline on the public reads, namely fastp trimming at Q25 and MiXCR clone calling, and kept in-frame beta chains. Every distinct CDR3 protein forms one entry, paired with its most common genes and DNA. Here the V and J calls rest on TCRdb's processing, not on the authors' analysis. The sample table lists 3,000 to 3,500 distinct CDR3 sequences, under 15% of them with a count of one. Around 8.9% of the sample rests with the top ten.

This clonotype turned up a few times. Its antigen is not yet known. Relative to the germline gene, one junction end is altered; a read error may explain this. The time point label of this sample denotes: sample taken at primary tumor resection. The donors were 65 to 90 patients from the lung TRACERx cohort who had early-stage, untreated non-small cell lung cancer. Without any cell sorting, TCR sequencing was performed on whole RNA extracted either from tumor and nontumor lung tissue or from cryopreserved PBMC samples. Only patients with enough RNA available from two or more tumor regions were chosen for TCR sequencing. A lung pathologist reviewed the tumor and adjacent nontumor lung specimens before the specimens were selected. Taken from cysteine to phenylalanine, the CDR3 has 13 residues. This entry keeps only the CDR3 DNA: 39 bases, framed from base 1. According to the germline V gene (reference sequence), CDR1 reads SGHNT and CDR2 reads YYREEE.

This specimen consisted of lung tumor tissue, obtained at surgery. The TCR originated in a female donor with early-stage non-small cell lung cancer. The V and J segments used are TRBV5-4 and TRBJ1-1, and the D gene may be TRBD1, 6 bases matching. The DNA reads TGTGCCAGCAGTTTGGACAGGAACACTGAAGCTTTCTTT. Translated, this gives CASSLDRNTEAFF.